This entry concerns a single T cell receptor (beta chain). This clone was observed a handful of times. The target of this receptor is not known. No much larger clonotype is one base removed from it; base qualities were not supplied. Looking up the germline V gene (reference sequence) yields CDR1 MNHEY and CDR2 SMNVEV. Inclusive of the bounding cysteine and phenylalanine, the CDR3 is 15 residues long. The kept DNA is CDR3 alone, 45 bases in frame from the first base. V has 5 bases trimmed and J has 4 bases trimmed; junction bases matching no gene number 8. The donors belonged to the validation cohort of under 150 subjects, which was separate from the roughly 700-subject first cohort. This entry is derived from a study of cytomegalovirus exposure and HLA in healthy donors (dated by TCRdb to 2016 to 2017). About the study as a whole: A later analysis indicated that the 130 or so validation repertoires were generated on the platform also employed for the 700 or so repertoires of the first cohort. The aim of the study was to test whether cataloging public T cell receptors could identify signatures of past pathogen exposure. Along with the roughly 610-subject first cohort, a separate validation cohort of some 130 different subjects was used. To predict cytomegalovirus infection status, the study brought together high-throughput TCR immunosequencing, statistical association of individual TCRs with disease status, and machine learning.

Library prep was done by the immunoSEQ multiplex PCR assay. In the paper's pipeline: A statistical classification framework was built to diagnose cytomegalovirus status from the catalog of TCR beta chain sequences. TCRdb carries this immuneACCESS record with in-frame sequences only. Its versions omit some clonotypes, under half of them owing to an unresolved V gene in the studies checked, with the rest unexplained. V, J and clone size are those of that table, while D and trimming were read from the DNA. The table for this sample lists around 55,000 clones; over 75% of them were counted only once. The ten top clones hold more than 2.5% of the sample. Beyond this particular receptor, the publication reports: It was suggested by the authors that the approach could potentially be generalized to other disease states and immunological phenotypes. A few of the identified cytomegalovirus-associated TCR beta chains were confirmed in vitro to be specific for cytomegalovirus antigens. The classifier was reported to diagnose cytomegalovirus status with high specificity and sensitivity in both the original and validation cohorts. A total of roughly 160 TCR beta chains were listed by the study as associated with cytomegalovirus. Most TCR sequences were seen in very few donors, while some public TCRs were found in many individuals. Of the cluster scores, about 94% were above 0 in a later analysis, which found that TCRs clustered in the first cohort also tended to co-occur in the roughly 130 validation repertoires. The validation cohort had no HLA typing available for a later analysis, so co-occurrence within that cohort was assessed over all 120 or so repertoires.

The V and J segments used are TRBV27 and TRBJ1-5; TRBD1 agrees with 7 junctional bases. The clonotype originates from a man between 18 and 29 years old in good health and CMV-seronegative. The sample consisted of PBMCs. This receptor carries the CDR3 CASSLTGVGNQPQHF. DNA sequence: TGTGCCAGCAGTCTTACAGGGGTGGGTAATCAGCCCCAGCATTTT.